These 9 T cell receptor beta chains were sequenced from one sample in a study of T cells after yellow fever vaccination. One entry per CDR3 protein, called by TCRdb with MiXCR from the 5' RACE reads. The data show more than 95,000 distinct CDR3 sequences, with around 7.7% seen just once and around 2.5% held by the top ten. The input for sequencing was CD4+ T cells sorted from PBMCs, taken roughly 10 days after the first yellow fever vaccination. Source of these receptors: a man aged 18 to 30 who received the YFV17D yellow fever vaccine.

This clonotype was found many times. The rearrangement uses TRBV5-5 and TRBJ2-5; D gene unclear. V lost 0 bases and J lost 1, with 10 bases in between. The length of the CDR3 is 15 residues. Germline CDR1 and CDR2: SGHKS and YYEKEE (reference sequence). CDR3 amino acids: CASSLGGLSQETQYF. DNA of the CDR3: TGTGCCAGCAGCTTGGGCGGATTGTCCCAAGAGACCCAGTACTTC.

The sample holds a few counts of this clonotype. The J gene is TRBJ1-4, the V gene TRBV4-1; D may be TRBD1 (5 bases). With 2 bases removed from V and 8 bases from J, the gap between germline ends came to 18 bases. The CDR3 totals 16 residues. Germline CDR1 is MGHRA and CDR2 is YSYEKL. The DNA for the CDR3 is TGCGCCAGCAGCCAAAGGAGTGTAGTAGGGGACGAAAAACTGTTTTTT. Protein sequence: CASSQRSVVGDEKLFF.

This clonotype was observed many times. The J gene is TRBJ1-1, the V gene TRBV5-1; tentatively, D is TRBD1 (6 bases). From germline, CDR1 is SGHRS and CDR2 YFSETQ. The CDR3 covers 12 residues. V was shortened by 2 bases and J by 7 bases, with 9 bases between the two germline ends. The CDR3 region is CASSFPGVEAFF. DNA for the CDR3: TGCGCCAGCAGCTTCCCAGGGGTTGAAGCTTTCTTT.

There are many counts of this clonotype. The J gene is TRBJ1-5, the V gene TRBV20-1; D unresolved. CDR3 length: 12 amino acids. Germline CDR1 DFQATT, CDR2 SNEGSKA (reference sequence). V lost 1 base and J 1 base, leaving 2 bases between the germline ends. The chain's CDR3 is CSARGSNQPQHF. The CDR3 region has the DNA TGCAGTGCTAGAGGCAGCAATCAGCCCCAGCATTTT.

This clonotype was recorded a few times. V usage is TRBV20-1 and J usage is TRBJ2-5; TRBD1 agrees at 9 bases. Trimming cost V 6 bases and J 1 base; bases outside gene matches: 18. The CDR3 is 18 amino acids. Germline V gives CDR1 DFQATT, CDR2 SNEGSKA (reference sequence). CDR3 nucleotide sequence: TGCAGTGCGGATACCTATGGCGGACAGGGGACTTCCCAAGAGACCCAGTACTTC. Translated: CSADTYGGQGTSQETQYF.

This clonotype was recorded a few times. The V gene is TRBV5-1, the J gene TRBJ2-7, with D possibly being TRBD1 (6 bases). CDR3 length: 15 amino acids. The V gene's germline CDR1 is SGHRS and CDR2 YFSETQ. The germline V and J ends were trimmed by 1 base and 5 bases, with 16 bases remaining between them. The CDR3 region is CASSLRTGSFHEQYF. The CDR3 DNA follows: TGCGCCAGCAGCTTGCGAACAGGGAGTTTTCACGAGCAGTACTTC.

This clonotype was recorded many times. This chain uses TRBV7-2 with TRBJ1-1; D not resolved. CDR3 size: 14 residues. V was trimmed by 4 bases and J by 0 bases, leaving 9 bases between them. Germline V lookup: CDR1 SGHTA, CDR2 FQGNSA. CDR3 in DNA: TGTGCCAGCAGCTCCCGGGTGATGAACACTGAAGCTTTCTTT. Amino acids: CASSSRVMNTEAFF.

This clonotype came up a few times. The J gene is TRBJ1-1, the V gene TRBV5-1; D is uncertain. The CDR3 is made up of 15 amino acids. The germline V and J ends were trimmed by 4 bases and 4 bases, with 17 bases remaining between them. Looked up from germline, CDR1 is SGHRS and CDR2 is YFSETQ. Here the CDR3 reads CASSLLPGEGTEAFF. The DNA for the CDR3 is TGCGCCAGCAGCCTTCTCCCCGGGGAGGGCACTGAAGCTTTCTTT. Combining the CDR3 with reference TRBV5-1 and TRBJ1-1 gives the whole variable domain KAGVTQTPRYLIKTRGQQVTLSCSPISGHRSVSWYQQTPGQGLQFLFEYFSETQRNKGNFPGRFSGRQFSNSRSEMNVSTLELGDSALYLCASSLLPGEGTEAFFGQGTRLTVV.

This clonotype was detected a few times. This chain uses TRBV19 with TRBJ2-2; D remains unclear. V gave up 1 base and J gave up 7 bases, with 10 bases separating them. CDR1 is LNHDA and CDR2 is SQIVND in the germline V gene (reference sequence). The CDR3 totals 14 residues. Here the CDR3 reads CASSIGTVNGELFF. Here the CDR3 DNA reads TGTGCCAGTAGTATAGGCACAGTGAACGGGGAGCTGTTTTTT.